This T cell receptor beta chain was identified in a study of blood T cells in healthy people across ages. Germline CDR1 DFQATT, CDR2 SNEGSKA (reference sequence). The CDR3 consists of 15 residues. Combining a sample-barcoded 5' primer with a J-beta primer mix, a second PCR ran for roughly 7 to 12 cycles. TCRdb reprocessed the 5' RACE reads with MiXCR, giving one entry per CDR3 protein. The sample has 920,000 or so distinct CDR3 sequences, more than 40% seen once. The sample consisted of blood. The receptor comes from a woman in her fifties or sixties in good health. This chain joins TRBV20-1 and TRBJ2-5; TRBD1 or TRBD2 may be the D gene (5 bases each). Near its end, the DNA agrees better with TRBJ2-1, so the J call may be wrong. CDR3 DNA sequence: TGCAGTGCTAGGGGGCTAGCAACGTACCAAGAGACCCAGTTCTTC. Amino acid sequence: CSARGLATYQETQFF.